One T cell receptor beta chain is described in this entry. Each CDR3 protein is one row after TCRdb ran MiXCR on the 5' RACE reads. The sample shows some 500,000 distinct CDR3 sequences, approximately 13% of them seen only once. The data originate from a study of T cells after yellow fever vaccination. The CDR3 runs 17 residues. V shed 4 bases and J shed 1 base, with 16 bases lying between them. CDR1 and CDR2 (germline): SGHTA, FQGNSA. The chain combines TRBV7-2 with TRBJ1-4; D not certain. This specimen consisted of PBMCs, obtained on the day of the yellow fever booster vaccination. The TCR sequence derives from a man in his thirties or forties who received the YFV17D yellow fever vaccine. The CDR3 DNA reads TGTGCCAGCAGCTCCCTTGCCGGGGTGGTAACTAATGAAAAACTGTTTTTT. Protein sequence: CASSSLAGVVTNEKLFF.